Sequencing of this T cell receptor beta chain was carried out in a study of T cell responses to AZD1222 COVID-19 vaccine. Points from the study as a whole: Researchers took repertoire samples only after the peak T cell response had come.

Comments on this clone: What it binds is unknown.

Germline lookup yields CDR1 GTSNPN and CDR2 SVGIG (reference sequence). V shed 5 bases, J shed 6 bases, and the junction held 7 bases outside the gene matches. The CDR3 runs to 13 residues. Data came from immunoSEQ multiplex PCR; TCRdb stores just in-frame clones and leaves some out. The sample yields 110,000 to 150,000 clones, 85% to 95% seen once. This receptor was obtained from an adult in good health. Sequenced here: peripheral blood, sampled on day 0 of AZD1222 vaccination. The chain joins TRBV30 to TRBJ1-1; TRBD1 agrees at 9 bases. The CDR3 region has the DNA TGTGCCTGGGGCCGGGACAGGGAATCTGAAGCTTTCTTT. It codes for CAWGRDRESEAFF.